This is a list of T cell receptor beta chains from one sample in a study of molecular identifiers for immune sequencing clone quantification. TCRdb called the PCR reads again in MiXCR, with one record for every CDR3 protein. The repertoire has about 320,000 distinct CDR3 sequences, about 22% of them found once; the top ten carry approximately 0.84%. Source material: naive CD8+ T cells from blood, with Jurkat cell RNA spiked in. These receptors were taken from a human donor in good health. Some libraries in this study had Jurkat cell RNA spiked in. Both conserved end residues are part of each CDR3. A D gene is named only where the DNA matches it firmly. Not all rows give a size; the values are once, few, many and, for expanded clones, a class.

J: TRBJ2-3; V: TRBV20-1; D: TRBD2; size: many; DNA: TGCAGTGCTAGCGGGGGACTAGCGGGAGAGGATACGCAGTATTTT; CDR3: CSASGGLAGEDTQYF
J: TRBJ2-3; V: TRBV19; D: TRBD2; size: many; DNA: TGTGCCAGTAGCCCAGGGACTAGGGGTACAGATACGCAGTATTTT; CDR3: CASSPGTRGTDTQYF
J: TRBJ1-4; V: TRBV6-2/TRBV6-3; D: -; size: many; DNA: TGTGCCAGCAGCCACCCGGATGGCGCTTATAATGAAAAACTGTTTTTT; CDR3: CASSHPDGAYNEKLFF
J: TRBJ2-5; V: TRBV27; D: TRBD2; size: few; DNA: TGTGCCAGCAGTTCCCGACTAGCGGGATTACAAGAGACCCAGTACTTC; CDR3: CASSSRLAGLQETQYF
J: TRBJ2-1; V: TRBV6-6; D: -; size: few; DNA: TGTGCCAGCAGGTATCCCCCGGGCAATGAGCAGTTCTTC; CDR3: CASRYPPGNEQFF
J: TRBJ2-1; V: TRBV29-1; D: -; size: -; DNA: TGCAACGTGCCCAGGGGGGACAATGAGCAGTTCTTC; CDR3: CNVPRGDNEQFF
J: TRBJ1-5; V: TRBV12-3/TRBV12-4; D: -; size: many; DNA: TGTGCCAGCAGTTTCAGGGGACGGCAGCCCCAGCATTTT; CDR3: CASSFRGRQPQHF
J: TRBJ2-1; V: TRBV7-6; D: TRBD1; size: many; DNA: TGTGCCAGCAGCTCCAACCATCCTACAGGGGCTACGGGGAATGAGCAGTTCTTC; CDR3: CASSSNHPTGATGNEQFF
J: TRBJ1-3; V: TRBV6-6; D: -; size: many; DNA: TGTGCCAGCAACACCGACCGCACTGGAAACACCATATATTTT; CDR3: CASNTDRTGNTIYF
J: TRBJ1-5; V: TRBV7-9; D: -; size: many; DNA: TGTGCCAGCAGCGATTTGACGGACATAGGGCCCCAGCATTTT; CDR3: CASSDLTDIGPQHF
J: TRBJ1-1; V: TRBV12-3/TRBV12-4; D: -; size: many; DNA: TGTGCCAGCAGCCGAAAGGGCTTGAACACTGAAGCTTTCTTT; CDR3: CASSRKGLNTEAFF
J: TRBJ2-3; V: TRBV12-3/TRBV12-4; D: -; size: many; DNA: TGTGCCAGCAGTTGGGCCTCAGGAGGGGTCACAGATACGCAGTATTTT; CDR3: CASSWASGGVTDTQYF
J: TRBJ2-3; V: TRBV20-1; D: TRBD2; size: many; DNA: TGCAGTGCTAGGACTAGCGCGTACACAGATACGCAGTATTTT; CDR3: CSARTSAYTDTQYF
J: TRBJ2-3; V: TRBV7-9; D: TRBD2; size: many; DNA: TGTGCCAGCAGCCCTCCTTTTACTAGCGGGGTACCAGGTGATACGCAGTATTTT; CDR3: CASSPPFTSGVPGDTQYF
J: TRBJ2-7; V: TRBV12-3/TRBV12-4; D: -; size: -; DNA: TGTGCCAGCAGTCCCGGGTATCAGGAGCAGTACTTC; CDR3: CASSPGYQEQYF
J: TRBJ2-7; V: TRBV6-5; D: -; size: many; DNA: TGTGCCAGCAGTTACATGCAGAGCTCCTACGAGCAGTACTTC; CDR3: CASSYMQSSYEQYF
J: TRBJ2-1; V: TRBV29-1; D: -; size: many; DNA: TGCAGCGTTCTAGCGTCTGAGCAGTTCTTC; CDR3: CSVLASEQFF
J: TRBJ1-4; V: TRBV28; D: -; size: few; DNA: TGTGCCAGCAGTCTGTATAATGAAAAACTGTTTTTT; CDR3: CASSLYNEKLFF
J: TRBJ2-7; V: TRBV9; D: TRBD1; size: many; DNA: TGTGCCAGCAGCGGAATGGACAGGGCTGACGACGAGCAGTACTTC; CDR3: CASSGMDRADDEQYF
J: TRBJ2-5; V: TRBV4-1; D: -; size: -; DNA: TGCGCCAGCAGCTTAGACCGGGTCCGAGAGACCCAGTACTTC; CDR3: CASSLDRVRETQYF
J: TRBJ2-3; V: TRBV20-1; D: -; size: many; DNA: TGCAGTGCTAAGAGACAGGGACTGTGGAGCACAGATACGCAGTATTTT; CDR3: CSAKRQGLWSTDTQYF
J: TRBJ2-5; V: TRBV9; D: -; size: many; DNA: TGTGCCAGCAGCGGTTTACAGGGAAATGGTGAGACCCAGTACTTC; CDR3: CASSGLQGNGETQYF
J: TRBJ2-7; V: TRBV12-3/TRBV12-4; D: -; size: -; DNA: TGTGCCGGCAGTAGTGAGCAACGGCCCTCCTACGAGCAGTACTTC; CDR3: CAGSSEQRPSYEQYF
J: TRBJ2-7; V: TRBV20-1; D: TRBD2; size: many; DNA: TGCAGTGCTAGGCTAGCGGGGGCCTACGAGCAGTACTTC; CDR3: CSARLAGAYEQYF
J: TRBJ2-7; V: TRBV5-1; D: TRBD2; size: many; DNA: TGCGCCAGCAGCTTCGGGGGGGGGGCCTCCTACGAGCAGTACTTC; CDR3: CASSFGGGASYEQYF
J: TRBJ2-3; V: TRBV29-1; D: -; size: many; DNA: TGCAGCGTCCTAGCGAGCACAGATACGCAGTATTTT; CDR3: CSVLASTDTQYF
J: TRBJ2-7; V: TRBV14; D: -; size: -; DNA: TGTGCCAGCAGCCAAGATGGGGGCAGTTTCTACGAGCAGTACTTC; CDR3: CASSQDGGSFYEQYF
J: TRBJ1-5; V: TRBV2; D: -; size: many; DNA: TGTGCCAGCAGTCCGGAGGGGATAGGCAATCAGCCCCAGCATTTT; CDR3: CASSPEGIGNQPQHF
J: TRBJ1-1; V: TRBV12-3/TRBV12-4; D: TRBD1; size: many; DNA: TGTGCCAGCAGACCAGGGGGCGGCGACACTGAAGCTTTCTTT; CDR3: CASRPGGGDTEAFF
J: TRBJ2-7; V: TRBV4-3; D: -; size: few; DNA: TGCGCCAGCAGCCAGGACGCCAGCTCCTCCTCTTACGAGCAGTACTTC; CDR3: CASSQDASSSSYEQYF
J: TRBJ2-3; V: TRBV7-9; D: -; size: many; DNA: TGTGCCAGCATCGATGGAGATACGCAGTATTTT; CDR3: CASIDGDTQYF
J: TRBJ1-1; V: TRBV27; D: -; size: -; DNA: TGTGCCAGCAGTTTAGGGAACACTGAAGCTCTCTTT; CDR3: CASSLGNTEALF
J: TRBJ2-2; V: TRBV30; D: -; size: many; DNA: TGTGCCTGGACCTGGCAGAACACCGGGGAGCTGTTTTTT; CDR3: CAWTWQNTGELFF
J: TRBJ1-2; V: TRBV3-1; D: -; size: many; DNA: TGTGCCAGCAGCCAAGATCCACACAACTATGGCTACACCTTC; CDR3: CASSQDPHNYGYTF
J: TRBJ2-3; V: TRBV6-6; D: -; size: many; DNA: TGTGCCATCCAACAGACTGTGCTGAGCACAGATACGCAGTATTTT; CDR3: CAIQQTVLSTDTQYF
J: TRBJ2-1; V: TRBV9; D: TRBD1; size: -; DNA: TGTGCCGGCAGCGTAGGGGACAGGGGGTTGAATGAGCAGTTCTTC; CDR3: CAGSVGDRGLNEQFF
J: TRBJ2-7; V: TRBV27; D: -; size: many; DNA: TGTGCCAGCAGTCCCCTGGATGTTATCGGCCCCTACGAGCAGTACTTC; CDR3: CASSPLDVIGPYEQYF
J: TRBJ2-3; V: TRBV27; D: TRBD2; size: once; DNA: TGTGCCAGCAGTCCTCGACTAGCGGGGACCCAAGATACGCAGTATTTT; CDR3: CASSPRLAGTQDTQYF
J: TRBJ2-1; V: TRBV27; D: TRBD2; size: many; DNA: TGTGCCAGCAGTCCCGGGACTAGCGACCACAATGAGCAGTTCTTC; CDR3: CASSPGTSDHNEQFF
J: TRBJ2-1; V: TRBV7-2; D: -; size: many; DNA: TGTGCCAGCGGGAGGGGGGGCTTAAACAATGAGCAGTTCTTC; CDR3: CASGRGGLNNEQFF
J: TRBJ2-1; V: TRBV12-5; D: -; size: many; DNA: TGTGCTAGTGGTTCGGGACGCCCGAATGAGCAGTTCTTC; CDR3: CASGSGRPNEQFF
J: TRBJ2-7; V: TRBV20-1; D: TRBD2; size: few; DNA: TGCAGTGCGCCACAACTAGCGGGGGGACCTGAGGTCGAGCAGTACTTC; CDR3: CSAPQLAGGPEVEQYF